These 12 T cell receptor beta chains were sequenced from one sample in a study of T cell changes during pregnancy in multiple sclerosis. The method was immunoSEQ multiplex PCR; TCRdb's version includes in-frame clones alone and lacks a portion of them. Of almost 50,000 clones in the sample, roughly nine tenths were seen once. The sequencing here drew on CD4+ T cells from peripheral blood mononuclear cells, taken in the second trimester of pregnancy. These receptors came from a female donor in good health, enrolled as a control in a pregnancy study.

The rearrangement uses TRBV5-1 and TRBJ1-3, with 7 positions matching TRBD1. The V segment lost 2 bases and the J segment 0 bases; nucleotides outside the gene matches: 8. This CDR3 is 17 amino acids long. The germline gives CDR1 SGHRS, CDR2 YFSETQ. CDR3 amino acids: CASSFTGEVSSGNTIYF. CDR3 DNA sequence: TGCGCCAGCAGCTTCACAGGGGAGGTGAGCTCTGGAAACACCATATATTTT. The variable domain in full, with the rest retrieved from reference TRBV5-1 and TRBJ1-3, is KAGVTQTPRYLIKTRGQQVTLSCSPISGHRSVSWYQQTPGQGLQFLFEYFSETQRNKGNFPGRFSGRQFSNSRSEMNVSTLELGDSALYLCASSFTGEVSSGNTIYFGEGSWLTVV.

The chain links TRBV18 to TRBJ2-5; 9 bases line up with TRBD2. Germline-derived CDR1 and CDR2 are KGHSH and LQKENI. V dropped 4 bases and J dropped 3; count of bases not matched to a gene: 6. The length of the CDR3 is 15 residues. The CDR3 protein is CASSLQRGVEETQYF. The CDR3 nucleotides are TGTGCCAGCTCACTACAGCGGGGGGTAGAAGAGACCCAGTACTTC.

V and J are TRBV14 and TRBJ2-2, with D perhaps matching TRBD2 (5 bases). CDR1 and CDR2 (germline): SGHDN, FVKESK. This CDR3 is 14 amino acids long. V dropped 1 base and J dropped 6 bases, with 9 bases sitting between them. For the CDR3, the DNA is TGTGCCAGCAGCCAAGTCGGCGGGCCCGGGGAGCTGTTTTTT. Translation gives CASSQVGGPGELFF.

The rearrangement links TRBV6-1 to TRBJ1-1; TRBD1 agrees at 10 bases. J lost 4 bases, V lost 5 bases, and 4 bases had no gene match. The CDR3 is 14 amino acids. Germline V lookup: CDR1 MNHNS, CDR2 SASEGT. As DNA, the CDR3 is TGTGCCAGCAGTAAAGACAGGGGGCGCACTGAAGCTTTCTTT. As protein: CASSKDRGRTEAFF.

The chain employs TRBV5-4 and TRBJ1-3, with D uncertain. The CDR3 spans 16 residues. Trimming removed 4 bases from V and 0 bases from J, with 14 bases in between. Germline-derived CDR1 and CDR2 are SGHNT and YYREEE (reference sequence). CDR3 in amino acids: CASSLGPNSSGNTIYF. DNA for the CDR3: TGTGCCAGCAGCCTGGGTCCGAATAGCTCTGGAAACACCATATATTTT.

In this sample, this clone turned up once. This chain joins TRBV19 and TRBJ2-3; 15 positions match TRBD2. V lost 0 bases and J lost 1; bases outside the gene matches: 8. Germline-derived CDR1 and CDR2 are LNHDA and SQIVND (reference sequence). The CDR3 loop spans 20 amino acids. The CDR3 DNA follows: TGTGCCAGTAGTATAGACCCACCGGGACTAGCGGGGGGCCGCACAGATACGCAGTATTTT. It codes for CASSIDPPGLAGGRTDTQYF.

CDR3 in amino acids: CASSAGQGGSGEAFF. CDR3 DNA sequence: TGTGCCAGCAGCGCGGGACAGGGAGGATCGGGTGAAGCTTTCTTT. This chain joins TRBV11-3 and TRBJ1-1; 9 bases fit TRBD1. The CDR3 contains 15 residues. Trimming at V came to 5 bases and at J to 7 bases, leaving 11 bases not matched to a gene. From germline, CDR1 is SGHNT and CDR2 YENEEA.

The gene calls are TRBV12-5 and TRBJ2-2, with 7 positions matching TRBD2. With 6 bases clipped from V and 0 bases from J, the junction kept 10 bases outside the gene matches. This CDR3 spans 17 amino acids. Germline-derived CDR1 and CDR2 are LGHNT and FRNRAP. CDR3 protein: CASGRSPGLSNTGELFF. CDR3 bases: TGTGCTAGTGGCCGCTCCCCGGGACTATCGAACACCGGGGAGCTGTTTTTT. Looking up the rest from reference TRBV12-5 and TRBJ2-2 gives the full variable domain: DARVTQTPRHKVTEMGQEVTMRCQPILGHNTVFWYRQTMMQGLELLAYFRNRAPLDDSGMPKDRFSAEMPDATLATLKIQPSEPRDSAVYFCASGRSPGLSNTGELFFGEGSRLTVL.

The chain couples TRBV5-4 to TRBJ1-1, with 7 positions matching TRBD1. The CDR3 is made up of 15 amino acids. The ends lost 0 bases at V and 13 bases at J; junction bases unmatched: 15. Germline assignment: CDR1 SGHNT and CDR2 YYREEE (reference sequence). The CDR3 coding sequence is TGTGCCAGCAGCTTGGGCGGAGGGGGCAGCGTAAAGGATTTCTTT. Amino acids: CASSLGGGGSVKDFF.

The V gene is TRBV4-2, the J gene TRBJ2-1; TRBD2 matches 9 bases. Germline-derived CDR1 and CDR2 are LGHNA and YNFKEQ. The CDR3 has 17 residues. Trimming took 1 base from V and 3 from J; bases not matched to a gene: 7. The CDR3 region has the DNA TGTGCCAGCAGCCAAGGGGCCCGGACTAGCGTCTACAATGAGCAGTTCTTC. It translates to CASSQGARTSVYNEQFF.

V gene TRBV7-3 combines with J gene TRBJ2-3; D is possibly TRBD2 (7 bases). V dropped 5 bases and J dropped 6 bases, with 33 bases sitting between them. Germline-derived CDR1 and CDR2 are SGHTA and FQGTGA. The CDR3 runs to 20 residues. The CDR3 sequence: CASSGGGPRATVCRLDTQYF. CDR3 sequence (DNA): TGTGCCAGCAGCGGGGGGGGCCCCCGGGCCACCGTCTGCCGCCTCGATACGCAGTATTTT.

The rearrangement links TRBV11-3 to TRBJ2-1; 7 bases are a match to TRBD2. The germline V gene encodes CDR1 SGHNT and CDR2 YENEEA. V dropped 10 bases and J dropped 5; count of bases not matched to a gene: 8. This CDR3 spans 13 amino acids. The CDR3: CATKRGGDNEQFF. The CDR3 nucleotides are TGTGCCACCAAGCGGGGAGGGGACAATGAGCAGTTCTTC.